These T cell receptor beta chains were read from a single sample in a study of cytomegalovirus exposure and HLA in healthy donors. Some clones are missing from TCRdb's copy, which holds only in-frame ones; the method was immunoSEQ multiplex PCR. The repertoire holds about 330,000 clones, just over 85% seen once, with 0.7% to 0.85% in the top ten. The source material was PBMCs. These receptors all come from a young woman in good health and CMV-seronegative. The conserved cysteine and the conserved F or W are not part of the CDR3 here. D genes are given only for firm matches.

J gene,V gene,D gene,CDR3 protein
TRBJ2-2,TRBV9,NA,ASSVRLLNTGELF
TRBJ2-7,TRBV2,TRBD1,ASSPGQGMVYEQY
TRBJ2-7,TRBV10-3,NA,AISGQGNEQY
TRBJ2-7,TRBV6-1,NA,AIWLGQSVDEQY
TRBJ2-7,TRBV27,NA,ASSLQGSEQY
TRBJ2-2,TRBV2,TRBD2,ASSHRLAGDLSPGELF
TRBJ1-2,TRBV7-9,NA,ASSPDGLLGYGYT
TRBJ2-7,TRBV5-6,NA,ASSLGDSSYEQY
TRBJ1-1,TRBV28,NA,ASRFGGAEAF
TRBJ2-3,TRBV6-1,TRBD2,ASSEASSGRREDTQY
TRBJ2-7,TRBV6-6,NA,ASRTVVADSYEQY
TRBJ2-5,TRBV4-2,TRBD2,ASSQELALQETQY
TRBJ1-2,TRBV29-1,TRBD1,SVALVQGNGYT
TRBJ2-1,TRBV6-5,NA,ASKDPGPFGNEQF
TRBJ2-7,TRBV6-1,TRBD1,AGKTGRSSYEQY
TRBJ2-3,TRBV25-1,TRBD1,ASRPQGARTDTQY
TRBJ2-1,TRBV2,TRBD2,ASSPPGLAVF
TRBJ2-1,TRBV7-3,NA,ASSRDNYNEQF
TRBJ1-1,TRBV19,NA,ASRSPWRTEAF
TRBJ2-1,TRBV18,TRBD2,ASSPGASGSNEQF
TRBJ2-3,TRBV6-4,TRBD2,ASSDIAGRDTQY
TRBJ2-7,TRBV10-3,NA,ASGDRPSSYEQY